The T cell receptor (beta chain) under discussion was sequenced for a study of shared clonotypes between healthy human individuals. Whole-study context: CD8 memory received one plate per donor, CD8 naive two, CD4 memory three and CD4 naive three. The study, taken as a whole, reports: When compared with the clonotypes that were shared by all four sorted-subset donors, the non-shared clonotypes turned out to have lower generation probabilities.

The test was conducted at deep level. Method: immunoSEQ multiplex PCR; TCRdb's copy keeps in-frame clones and lacks some. The sample records millions of clones, approximately 93% being singletons. Regarding this clone: Its target is unknown. The sample carries other DNA sequences with the same CDR3.

Germline lookup yields CDR1 SGHAT and CDR2 FQNNGV. The CDR3 is made up of 12 amino acids. The V and J ends lost 5 bases and 2 bases respectively, with 5 bases between them. The TCR sequence derives from a man younger than 30 in good health. Some clones in this sample may be carry-over from other donors' samples. This rearrangement joins TRBV11-2 to TRBJ2-3; D remains ambiguous. Sequenced input: naive CD4+ T cells from PBMCs. Subset: CD45RA+ positively selected. The DNA of the CDR3 is TGTGCCAGCAGCCCCGACACAGATACGCAGTATTTT. Translation: CASSPDTDTQYF.